This T cell receptor beta chain is from a study of blood T cell repertoires in COVID-19. Only in-frame clones appear in the TCRdb table, and some are missing; sequencing was by immunoSEQ multiplex PCR. The repertoire holds a few hundred thousand clones, with about 90% as singletons. V shed 5 bases and J shed 3 bases, with 14 bases lying between them. This CDR3 region has 16 residues. Germline V gives CDR1 LNHDA, CDR2 SQIVND (reference sequence). The sequencing input was PBMCs or T cells enriched from blood (not recorded which). This clonotype was obtained from a man aged 40-49 years in a cohort exposed to, infected with or recovered from COVID-19 (not recorded which). This chain uses TRBV19 with TRBJ2-6; possibly TRBD2 for D (5 bases). The CDR3 nucleotides read TGTGCCAGTAGTTCCCCGGGGATAAGTGGGGCCAACGTCCTGACTTTC. This codes for CASSSPGISGANVLTF. Based on the CDR3 plus reference TRBV19 and TRBJ2-6, the full variable domain is DGGITQSPKYLFRKEGQNVTLSCEQNLNHDAMYWYRQDPGQGLRLIYYSQIVNDFQKGDIAEGYSVSREKKESFPLTVTSAQKNPTAFYLCASSSPGISGANVLTFGAGSRLTVL.